A selection of T cell receptor beta chains follows, all from one sample in a study of human T cells and chemical hapten exposure. TCRdb re-called the RACE reads through MiXCR, storing one row per CDR3 protein. This sample has about 81,000 distinct CDR3 sequences, with about 10% found just once. Sequenced material: whole blood, taken in connection with sensitization to the hapten diphenylcyclopropenone (DPC). These receptors came from a woman aged 25 to 39 with alopecia areata. Some clones in this sample may be carry-over from other donors' samples. Both conserved end residues are trimmed from each CDR3.

v_gene: TRBV9; j_gene: TRBJ1-2; CDR3aa: ASQKGTEIGGYT
v_gene: TRBV19; j_gene: TRBJ2-5; CDR3aa: ASSEEGSGRGETQY
v_gene: TRBV9; j_gene: TRBJ1-1; CDR3aa: ASSVGQGWGTEAF
v_gene: TRBV11-2; j_gene: TRBJ2-2; CDR3aa: ASSYDSTGELF
v_gene: TRBV10-3; j_gene: TRBJ2-3; CDR3aa: AISESRTDTQY
v_gene: TRBV20-1; j_gene: TRBJ2-7; CDR3aa: SAAGTSGFYEQY
v_gene: TRBV5-5; j_gene: TRBJ2-5; CDR3aa: ASSLVPSEIQETQY
v_gene: TRBV5-5; j_gene: TRBJ1-1; CDR3aa: ASSSNSGWGNTEAF
v_gene: TRBV10-3; j_gene: TRBJ2-6; CDR3aa: AISESLIRTGGTGANVLT
v_gene: TRBV27; j_gene: TRBJ1-6; CDR3aa: ASSAGSRGPNSPLH
v_gene: TRBV12-3/TRBV12-4; j_gene: TRBJ1-4; CDR3aa: ASSLSGVEKLF
v_gene: TRBV18; j_gene: TRBJ2-2; CDR3aa: ASSPRQPVNTGELF
v_gene: TRBV28; j_gene: TRBJ2-2; CDR3aa: ASGGQNTGELF
v_gene: TRBV27; j_gene: TRBJ2-7; CDR3aa: ASSYVGTGGYEQY
v_gene: TRBV7-9; j_gene: TRBJ2-2; CDR3aa: ASSRRDRGSGELF
v_gene: TRBV6-6; j_gene: TRBJ2-7; CDR3aa: ASRGQGANEQY
v_gene: TRBV19; j_gene: TRBJ2-6; CDR3aa: ASTDRGGANVLT